The clone carrying this T cell receptor (beta chain) turned up a few times. These data belong to a study of blood T cell repertoires in COVID-19. Study context: There were acute and convalescent COVID-19 samples, and they came from the United States, Italy and Spain. Sample material is recorded as cDNA or gDNA derived from T cells, B-cell-depleted T cells, or PBMCs.

Participants had their cohort set by participant-reported clinical history. The authors' processing: Amplification with reference gene primers provided the estimates of nucleated cell counts. Using immunoSEQ multiplex PCR, the repertoire was profiled, and TCRdb retains in-frame clones only, with some absent. The V and J calls and clone size come from that table; D and trimming were worked out from the DNA. The table has 95,000 to 150,000 clones, roughly 84% seen once. The receptor was derived from a woman aged 30 to 39 who had recovered from COVID-19. Material: PBMCs or T cells enriched from blood (not recorded which).

Written as DNA, the CDR3 is TGTGCCAGCAAAGGCAATTTGAGGGCGGATGAGCAGTTCTTC. The encoded protein is CASKGNLRADEQFF. The rearrangement uses TRBV6-4 and TRBJ2-1; tentatively, D is TRBD2 (5 bases). This CDR3 spans 14 amino acids. V was trimmed by 7 bases and J by 8 bases, leaving 18 bases between them. Germline-derived CDR1 and CDR2 are MRHNA and SNTAGT.